A selection of T cell receptor beta chains follows, all from one sample in a study of shared clonotypes between healthy human individuals. The method was immunoSEQ multiplex PCR; TCRdb's version includes in-frame clones alone and lacks a portion of them. This sample carries 2 million to 2.5 million clones, 80% to 95% of them seen once, and the ten largest clones take roughly 0.39%. Sequencing was performed on naive CD4+ T cells from PBMCs. These receptors were taken from a man aged 18 to 29 in good health. Some clones in this sample may be carry-over from other donors' samples. CDR3s include the opening cysteine and the closing phenylalanine or tryptophan. A D gene is named only where the DNA matches it firmly. Where a row states a size, it is once, few, many or the class of an expanded clone; other rows omit it.

v_call	j_call	d_call	clone_size	cdr3_nt	cdr3_aa
TRBV5-1	TRBJ2-7	TRBD1	NA	TGCGCCAGCAGCTTGACCACAGGGGGCCGCGGCGAGCAGTACTTC	CASSLTTGGRGEQYF
TRBV2	TRBJ2-5	TRBD2	NA	TGTGCCAGCCGGGCGGGAGGGGCCAGGTTAGGGACCCAGTACTTC	CASRAGGARLGTQYF
TRBV29-1	TRBJ1-4	NA	few	TGCAGCGTTGTAAGTGGATCAGAAAAACTGTTTTTT	CSVVSGSEKLFF
TRBV9	TRBJ1-3	NA	NA	TGTGCCAGCAGCGTAGGGAACTCTGGAAACACCATATATTTT	CASSVGNSGNTIYF
TRBV28	TRBJ2-4	NA	NA	TGTGCCAGCAGCGGGACACATAGCGGCATTCAGTACTTC	CASSGTHSGIQYF
TRBV7-2	TRBJ2-7	NA	NA	TGTGCCAGCAGCTTAGGAGCCTCCAGAACCTACGAGCAGTACTTC	CASSLGASRTYEQYF
TRBV7-3	TRBJ2-1	NA	NA	TGTGCCAGCAGCTTAAGGGTTACCGGGATGAATGAGCAGTTCTTC	CASSLRVTGMNEQFF
TRBV7-9	TRBJ2-7	NA	NA	TGTGCCAGCAGCTCCACAGGGAGCTCCTACGAGCAGTACTTC	CASSSTGSSYEQYF
TRBV7-2	TRBJ1-3	NA	once	TGTGCCAGCAGCCACCCTGGAAACACCATATATTTT	CASSHPGNTIYF
TRBV30	TRBJ2-5	TRBD1	NA	TGTGCCTGGAGTGTTGACAGGGGAGTTGAGACCCAGTACTTC	CAWSVDRGVETQYF
TRBV28	TRBJ2-1	TRBD2	NA	TGTGCCAGCAGTCTTCGGACTAGCGGGAGCAATGAGCAGTTCTTC	CASSLRTSGSNEQFF
TRBV7-9	TRBJ1-2	NA	NA	TGTGCCAGCAGCTTTCAGGACTATGGCTACACCTTC	CASSFQDYGYTF
TRBV7-9	TRBJ2-5	NA	NA	TGTGCCAGCAGCTTAGTACGTGCGCAAGAGACCCAGTACTTC	CASSLVRAQETQYF
TRBV27	TRBJ1-2	NA	NA	TGTGCCAGCAGTACCAGGGACCACTCGTATGGCTACACCTTC	CASSTRDHSYGYTF
TRBV5-1	TRBJ2-1	NA	NA	TGCGCCAGCAGCTTAATTCCCGGGACTCGCTCCTACAATGAGCAGTTCTTC	CASSLIPGTRSYNEQFF
TRBV28	TRBJ2-2	TRBD2	NA	TGTGCCAGCAGTGGACTAGCTACCGGGGAGCTGTTTTTT	CASSGLATGELFF
TRBV28	TRBJ1-2	NA	NA	TGTGCCAGCAGGGGGGAGTCGTGGGGCTACACCTTC	CASRGESWGYTF
TRBV15	TRBJ2-7	NA	NA	TGTGCCACCAGCAGAGAACGGGGATCGGCGGACCTGAATACAATGGACTTC	CATSRERGSADLNTMDF
TRBV30	TRBJ2-1	TRBD2	NA	TGTGCCTGGAGTGGGGGGACTAGCGGGAGGATTAGCTCCTACAATGAGCAGTTCTTC	CAWSGGTSGRISSYNEQFF
TRBV6-5	TRBJ2-3	TRBD2	once	TGTGCCAGCAGTCGCTTGACGGCGGGGGGTGGCTCCTATTTT	CASSRLTAGGGSYF
TRBV5-8	TRBJ1-2	NA	NA	TGTGCCAGCAGCTGGGCGGACAGACTCTATGGCTACACCTTC	CASSWADRLYGYTF
TRBV19	TRBJ1-5	NA	NA	TGTGCCAGTAGTATGGGCCTACTGAGGGGTCAGCCCCAGCATTTT	CASSMGLLRGQPQHF
TRBV2	TRBJ2-7	NA	once	TGTGCCAGCAGCGGGACCTTGAGCTCCTACGAGCAGTACTTC	CASSGTLSSYEQYF
TRBV2	TRBJ2-1	NA	NA	TGTGCCAGCACCCCCATGTCCTACAATGAGCAGTTCTTC	CASTPMSYNEQFF
TRBV5-1	TRBJ2-1	NA	NA	TGCGCCAGCAGCTTGCGGTCGAAGGGTGAGCAGTTCTTC	CASSLRSKGEQFF
TRBV7-6	TRBJ2-5	NA	NA	TGTGCCAGCAGCCCGGGAAATCAAGAGACCCAGTACTTC	CASSPGNQETQYF
TRBV18	TRBJ2-1	NA	NA	TGTGCCAGCTCACCACTGGTGCAGGTTGATGAGCAGTTCTTC	CASSPLVQVDEQFF
TRBV7-9	TRBJ2-1	TRBD2	NA	TGTGCCAGCAGCTCGGGACTAGTTAGGAATGAGCAGTTCTTC	CASSSGLVRNEQFF
TRBV19	TRBJ1-1	NA	NA	TGTGCCACCTACTCTGGGAACACTGAAGCTTTCTTT	CATYSGNTEAFF
TRBV7-3	TRBJ2-5	TRBD2	NA	TGTGCCAGCAGCCCTGGGAGCGGGAGCTTTCCAGAGACCCAGTACTTC	CASSPGSGSFPETQYF
TRBV4-2	TRBJ1-4	NA	NA	TGTGCCAGCAGCCAAGAGGGAAGGGTAGAACTGTTTTTT	CASSQEGRVELFF
TRBV6-4	TRBJ2-1	TRBD2	NA	TGTGCCAGCAGCCAAGCGGGAGAGAACTACAATGAGCAGTTCTTC	CASSQAGENYNEQFF
TRBV5-1	TRBJ2-1	NA	NA	TGCGCCAGCAGCGGGGACCCCTGGTTCCATGAGCAGTTCTTC	CASSGDPWFHEQFF
TRBV6-6	TRBJ2-1	TRBD2	NA	TGTGCCAGCAGTTCACTAGCGGGAGCAACCTACAATGAGCAGTTCTTC	CASSSLAGATYNEQFF
TRBV14	TRBJ2-2	NA	NA	TGTGCCAGCAGCCAAAGTGGGGAGCTGTTTTTT	CASSQSGELFF
TRBV28	TRBJ2-7	TRBD2	NA	TGTGCCAGCAGGCCGGGACTAGCGGGAGTGTTCCCGTACGAGCAGTACTTC	CASRPGLAGVFPYEQYF
TRBV7-2	TRBJ1-4	NA	NA	TGTGCCAGCAGCTTAGATGGATCCGGGGGCCGGAAGCTGTTTTTT	CASSLDGSGGRKLFF
TRBV9	TRBJ2-3	NA	NA	TGTGCCAGCAGCGTCGTGTCTACAGATACGCAGTATTTT	CASSVVSTDTQYF
TRBV13	TRBJ1-4	NA	NA	TGTGCCAGCAGCCCGTCAGGTGGTGTGAACAGTCGTAATGAAAAACTGTTTTTT	CASSPSGGVNSRNEKLFF